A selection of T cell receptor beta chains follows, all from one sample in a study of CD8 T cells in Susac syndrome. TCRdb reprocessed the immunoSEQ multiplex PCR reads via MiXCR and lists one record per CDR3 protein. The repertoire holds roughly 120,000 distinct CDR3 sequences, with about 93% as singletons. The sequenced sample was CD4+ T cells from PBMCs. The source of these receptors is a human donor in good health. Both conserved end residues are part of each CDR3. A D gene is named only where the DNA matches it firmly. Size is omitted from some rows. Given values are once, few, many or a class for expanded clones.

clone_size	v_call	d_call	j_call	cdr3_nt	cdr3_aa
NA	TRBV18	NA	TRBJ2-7	TGTGCCAGCTCACCGGCCGCCTACGAGCAGTACTTC	CASSPAAYEQYF
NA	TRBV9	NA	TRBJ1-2	TGTGCCAGCAGCGTAACCGCTTATCTATGGGACAATGGCTACACCTTC	CASSVTAYLWDNGYTF
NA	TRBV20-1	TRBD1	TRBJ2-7	TGCAGTGCCATGCAGGGGGCAGGCGACGAGCAGTACTTC	CSAMQGAGDEQYF
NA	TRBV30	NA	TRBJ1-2	TGTGCCTGGACGCCCGCTAACTATGGCTACACCTTC	CAWTPANYGYTF
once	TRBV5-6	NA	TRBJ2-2	TGTGCCAGCAGCTTTCGGGGGTTATCCGGGGAGCTGTTTTTT	CASSFRGLSGELFF
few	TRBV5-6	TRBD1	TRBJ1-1	TGTGCCAGCAGCTTACAGGGGCGCACTGAAGCTTTCTTT	CASSLQGRTEAFF
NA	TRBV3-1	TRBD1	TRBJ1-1	TGTGCCAGCAGCCAGGAGGGACAGAGCACTGAAGCTTTCTTT	CASSQEGQSTEAFF
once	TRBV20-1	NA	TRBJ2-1	TGCAGTGCTAGACAGTACAATGAGCAGTTCTTC	CSARQYNEQFF
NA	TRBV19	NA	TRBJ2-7	TGTGCCAGTAGCGCTGGTGACAGATACTACGAGCAGTACTTC	CASSAGDRYYEQYF
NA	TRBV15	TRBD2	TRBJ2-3	TGTGCCACCAGCAGAGTAGCGGGAGGGCCTAGGACAGATACGCAGTATTTT	CATSRVAGGPRTDTQYF
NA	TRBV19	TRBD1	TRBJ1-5	TGTGCCAGTAGTGAGGACAGGACTATGCGGCCCCAGCATTTT	CASSEDRTMRPQHF
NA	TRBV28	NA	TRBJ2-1	TGTGCCAGCAGTTTAAGGGGGGGGGACTCCTACAATGAGCAGTTCTTC	CASSLRGGDSYNEQFF
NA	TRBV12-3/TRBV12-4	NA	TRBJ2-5	TGTGCCAGCAGGGAGACAGTAGCTCAAGAGACCCAGTACTTC	CASRETVAQETQYF
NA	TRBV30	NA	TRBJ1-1	TGTGCCTGGAGTTTTTATCGAGTCTCCACTGAAGCTTTCTTT	CAWSFYRVSTEAFF
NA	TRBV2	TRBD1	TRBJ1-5	TGTGCCAGCTTAGGGGGCCGGTTCGAACCCCAGCATTTT	CASLGGRFEPQHF
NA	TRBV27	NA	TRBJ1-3	TGTGCCAGCAGTTCCCGGGCCACTGGAAACACCATATATTTT	CASSSRATGNTIYF
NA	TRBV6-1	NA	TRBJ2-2	TGTGCCAGCAGCCGAGCGGAAGGGACGAACACCGGGGAGCTGTTTTTT	CASSRAEGTNTGELFF
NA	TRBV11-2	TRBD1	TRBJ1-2	TGTGCCAGCAGCTATGGGACAGTGGGTGGCTACACCTTC	CASSYGTVGGYTF
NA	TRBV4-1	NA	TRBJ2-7	TGCGCCACCACCCGGCGGGCAGTCGGGTCCGAGCAGTACTTC	CATTRRAVGSEQYF
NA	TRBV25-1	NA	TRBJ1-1	TGTGCCAGCACCACAAGGTGGGGGCCGTCGGCTTTCTTT	CASTTRWGPSAFF
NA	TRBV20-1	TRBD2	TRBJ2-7	TGCAGTGCTAGAGTGACTAGCGGGAGTGACGAGCAGTACTTC	CSARVTSGSDEQYF
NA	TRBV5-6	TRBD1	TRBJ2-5	TGTGCCAGCAGCTTGAGGACAGGGGAGACCCAGTACTTC	CASSLRTGETQYF